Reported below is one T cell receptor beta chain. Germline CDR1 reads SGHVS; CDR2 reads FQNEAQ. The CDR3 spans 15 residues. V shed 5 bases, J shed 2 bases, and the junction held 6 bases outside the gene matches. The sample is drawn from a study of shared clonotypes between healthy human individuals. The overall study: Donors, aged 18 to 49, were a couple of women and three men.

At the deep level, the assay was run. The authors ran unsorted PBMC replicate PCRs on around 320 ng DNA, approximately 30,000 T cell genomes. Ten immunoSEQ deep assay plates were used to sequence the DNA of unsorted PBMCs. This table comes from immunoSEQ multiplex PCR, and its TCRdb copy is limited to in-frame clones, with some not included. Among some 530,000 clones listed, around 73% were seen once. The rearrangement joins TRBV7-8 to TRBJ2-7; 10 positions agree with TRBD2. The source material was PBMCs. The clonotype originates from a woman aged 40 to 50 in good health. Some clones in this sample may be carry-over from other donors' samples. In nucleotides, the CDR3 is TGTGCCAGCAGCCGACGCCTAGCGGGAGCCTACGAGCAGTACTTC. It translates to CASSRRLAGAYEQYF.